This entry concerns a single T cell receptor (beta chain). This record comes from a study of T cells after yellow fever vaccination. The 5'RACE template-switching step produced TCR cDNA and added a universal primer site and UMIs. From the 5' RACE reads, TCRdb called clonotypes with MiXCR, one entry per CDR3 protein. The sample lists roughly 340,000 distinct CDR3 sequences; around 3.9% were seen once. The CDR3 is made up of 15 amino acids. V was trimmed by 1 base and J by 8 bases, leaving 17 bases between them. The chain couples TRBV12-3 or TRBV12-4 to TRBJ1-1; a weak D match, TRBD1 (5 bases). Specimen: PBMCs, collected 5 days after the yellow fever booster vaccination. This receptor was obtained from a man younger than 35 who received the YFV17D yellow fever vaccine. CDR3 nucleotides: TGTGCCAGCAGTTTAGAGTCTACAGGACCGACAGAAGCTTTCTTT. This gives the protein CASSLESTGPTEAFF.